A selection of T cell receptor beta chains follows, all from one sample in a study of T cell repertoires in cytomegalovirus infection. TCRdb fed the reads into MiXCR, producing one record per CDR3 protein. The table has 570,000 or so distinct CDR3 sequences, 40% seen once; the top ten hold 48%. What these receptors recognize is not known. The sample in question was cultured PBMCs, obtained from culture after CMV antigen stimulation. The receptors were gathered from a human donor in good health (CMV status not recorded). Some clones in this sample may be carry-over from other donors' samples. Each CDR3 is given with its conserved first and last residue. The order of the fields is CDR3 protein, CDR3 DNA, J gene, clone size, V gene, D gene. The D gene is left open where the match is weak. Rows may omit the clone size; those that give it use once, few, many or a size class.

CASSSAGYEQFF TGTGCCAGCAGCTCCGCGGGCTATGAGCAGTTCTTC TRBJ2-1 few TRBV7-2 -
CAVGGSGGDTDTQYF TGCGCGGTAGGGGGAAGCGGGGGGGACACAGATACGCAGTATTTT TRBJ2-3 - TRBV20-1 TRBD2
CASSLPSGEAFF TGTGCCAGCAGCTTACCGTCGGGTGAAGCTTTCTTT TRBJ1-1 - TRBV7-9 -
CAIRGFGGGGYEQYF TGTGCCATCAGGGGTTTTGGTGGCGGGGGATACGAGCAGTACTTC TRBJ2-7 - TRBV10-3 TRBD2
CASSSSMGSEQFF TGTGCCAGCAGCTCGTCCATGGGGAGTGAGCAGTTCTTC TRBJ2-1 - TRBV7-8 -
CASSLREEEKLFF TGTGCCAGCAGTTTGCGGGAGGAAGAAAAACTGTTTTTT TRBJ1-4 - TRBV12-3/TRBV12-4 -
CATGRPDTQYF TGTGCCACCGGGCGCCCAGATACGCAGTATTTT TRBJ2-3 few TRBV7-6 -
CASSPMTSSYNSPLHF TGTGCCAGCAGCCCGATGACCAGCTCCTATAATTCACCCCTCCACTTT TRBJ1-6 - TRBV5-4 -
CASRRGLGETQYF TGTGCCAGCAGGAGGGGGTTGGGAGAGACCCAGTACTTC TRBJ2-5 few TRBV7-2 -
CATLLDRKETQYF TGCGCCACCCTCCTGGACAGGAAAGAGACCCAGTACTTC TRBJ2-5 few TRBV10-2 TRBD1
CASNIAGGYEQFF TGTGCCAGCAATATAGCGGGGGGCTATGAGCAGTTCTTC TRBJ2-1 few TRBV6-1 TRBD2
CASSQEEGPSYEYEQYF TGTGCCAGCAGCCAAGAAGAGGGACCTAGCTACGAATACGAGCAGTACTTC TRBJ2-7 - TRBV3-1 -
CASSAQGAASQPQHF TGTGCCAGCAGCGCACAGGGGGCAGCAAGTCAGCCCCAGCATTTT TRBJ1-5 - TRBV7-9 TRBD1
CASTLGGSHSPLHF TGTGCCAGCACCCTTGGGGGCAGCCATTCACCCCTCCACTTT TRBJ1-6 few TRBV7-3 -
CASKGLADYNEQFF TGTGCCAGCAAGGGACTAGCGGATTACAATGAGCAGTTCTTC TRBJ2-1 - TRBV2 TRBD2
CACQSGTGGIRSYNEQFF TGTGCCTGTCAATCCGGGACAGGGGGCATTAGGTCCTACAATGAGCAGTTCTTC TRBJ2-1 - TRBV30 TRBD1
CASSLIAGEYNEQFF TGTGCCAGCAGCTTGATCGCGGGGGAATACAATGAGCAGTTCTTC TRBJ2-1 - TRBV11-2 TRBD2
CASRDDGYQPQHF TGTGCCAGCAGAGATGACGGTTATCAGCCCCAGCATTTT TRBJ1-5 - TRBV2 -